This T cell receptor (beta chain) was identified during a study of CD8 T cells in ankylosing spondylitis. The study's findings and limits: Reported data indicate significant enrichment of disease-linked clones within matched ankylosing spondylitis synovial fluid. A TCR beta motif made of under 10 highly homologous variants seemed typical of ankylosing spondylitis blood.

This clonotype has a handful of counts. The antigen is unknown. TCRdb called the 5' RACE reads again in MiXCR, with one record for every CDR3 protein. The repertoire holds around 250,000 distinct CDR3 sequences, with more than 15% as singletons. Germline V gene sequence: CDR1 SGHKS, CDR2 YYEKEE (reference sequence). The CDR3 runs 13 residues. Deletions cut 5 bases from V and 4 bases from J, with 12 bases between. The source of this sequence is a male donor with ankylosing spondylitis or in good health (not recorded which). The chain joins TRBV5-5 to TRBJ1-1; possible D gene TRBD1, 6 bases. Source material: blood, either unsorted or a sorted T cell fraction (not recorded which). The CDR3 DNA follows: TGTGCCAGCAGAGGTCCGGGGGCCACTGAAGCTTTCTTT. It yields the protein CASRGPGATEAFF.